This TCR beta chain stems from a study of long-term antiretroviral therapy in people with HIV. Study conclusions and caveats: Narrower CDR3 length ranges marked HIV repertoires relative to controls. Every time point showed a repertoire led by clones expanded before ART.

From each donor, at least one pre-ART PBMC sample and at least two post-ART PBMC samples were obtained. Run at survey level, the immunoSEQ assay was version v3.0. Clones were read by immunoSEQ multiplex PCR, and TCRdb kept only the in-frame ones, dropping some. The table shows some 25,000 clones, with about 80% occurring only once. In regard to this clone: As yet, its antigen is unknown.

Germline V gives CDR1 MGHRA, CDR2 YSYEKL. The CDR3 sequence is 14 residues long. The germline V and J ends were trimmed by 3 bases and 0 bases, with 8 bases remaining between them. This sample comprised unsorted PBMCs, obtained 1.1 years before starting antiretroviral therapy. The chain combines TRBV4-1 with TRBJ1-1; TRBD1 is a possible D gene (5 bases). The clonotype comes from a woman aged 25 to 45 with HIV. CDR3 DNA sequence: TGCGCCAGCAGCCACAGGGATGTGAACACTGAAGCTTTCTTT. It is translated as CASSHRDVNTEAFF.